A selection of T cell receptor beta chains follows, all from one sample in a study of T cells after yellow fever vaccination. TCRdb re-derived calls from the 5' RACE reads in MiXCR, one entry per CDR3 protein. Here the sample spans some 130,000 distinct CDR3 sequences, 5% to 8% being singletons. This specimen was CD4+ T cells sorted from PBMCs, taken 10 days after the yellow fever booster vaccination. Receptors originate from a man aged 25 to 40 who received the YFV17D yellow fever vaccine. Each CDR3 is given with its conserved first and last residue.

j_gene | v_gene | CDR3aa
TRBJ2-5 | TRBV7-9 | CASSQQGPMGTQYF
TRBJ2-2 | TRBV11-2 | CASSLGTSGRIGTGELFF
TRBJ2-5 | TRBV9 | CASSPGTSGFQETQYF
TRBJ2-1 | TRBV7-2 | CASSQDYGEQFF
TRBJ2-5 | TRBV20-1 | CSARVKGQLQETQYF
TRBJ2-3 | TRBV7-3 | CASSIGPGAQGTQYF
TRBJ1-4 | TRBV6-1 | CASRHYSGTELALFF
TRBJ2-5 | TRBV5-4 | CASSADFPQTQYF
TRBJ2-7 | TRBV3-1 | CASSQPGTGFYEQYF
TRBJ2-5 | TRBV29-1 | CSAEAPGGETQYF
TRBJ2-2 | TRBV7-3 | CASSSDRVNTGELFF
TRBJ2-7 | TRBV7-9 | CASSWAGEQYF
TRBJ2-7 | TRBV5-4 | CASSLVAEGCEQYF
TRBJ1-5 | TRBV7-2 | CASSLRSGEGQPQHF
TRBJ2-2 | TRBV25-1 | CASSDPSGQGAGELFF
TRBJ2-1 | TRBV12-3/TRBV12-4 | CASSSLRDGEQFF
TRBJ2-1 | TRBV12-3/TRBV12-4 | CASSWTSGNYNEQFF
TRBJ2-7 | TRBV6-2/TRBV6-3 | CASKETYEQYF
TRBJ1-5 | TRBV20-1 | CSASIGTGANQPQHF
TRBJ2-5 | TRBV5-4 | CASSLGAGNQETQYF
TRBJ2-1 | TRBV7-9 | CASSLNSNEQFF
TRBJ1-4 | TRBV18 | CASSDRFLATNEKLFF
TRBJ2-3 | TRBV6-5 | CASSLAGAGTDTQYF
TRBJ2-2 | TRBV20-1 | CSAQGTSLRGELFF
TRBJ2-5 | TRBV4-1 | CASSQGGYRGTQYF
TRBJ2-7 | TRBV15 | CATSRAGSFPYEQYF
TRBJ1-2 | TRBV28 | CASNYPVGGDYTF
TRBJ2-5 | TRBV24-1 | CATSDLKMSDQETQYF
TRBJ2-1 | TRBV3-1 | CASSQGTGLYNEQFF
TRBJ1-6 | TRBV10-3 | CAISDVNPRNSPLHF
TRBJ2-7 | TRBV7-2 | CASSLLLAHEQYF
TRBJ2-7 | TRBV3-1 | CASSQGDIASVEQYF
TRBJ2-1 | TRBV18 | CASSPTGTRANEQFF
TRBJ1-6 | TRBV20-1 | CSALGAGNSPLHF
TRBJ1-1 | TRBV28 | CASSLSQGAHTEAFF
TRBJ2-5 | TRBV7-9 | CASERETQYF
TRBJ2-7 | TRBV5-1 | CASRRGTGDAFYEQYF
TRBJ2-1 | TRBV30 | CAWSATSRALNEQFF
TRBJ2-7 | TRBV7-2 | CASSLSREIEQYF
TRBJ2-1 | TRBV5-4 | CASSQNLAGSSDEQFF
TRBJ2-3 | TRBV18 | CASFNSRDTQYF
TRBJ2-6 | TRBV3-1 | CASKESGANVLTF
TRBJ2-7 | TRBV29-1 | CSVGVGTSGYEQYF
TRBJ2-7 | TRBV3-1 | CASSQGPESSYEQYF